This T cell receptor (beta chain) was obtained from a study of monozygotic twins with inflammatory bowel disease. Germline values: CDR1 SGHNT, CDR2 YYREEE (reference sequence). The CDR3 length is 14 residues. Reanalyzing the 5' RACE reads, TCRdb keeps one entry per CDR3 protein, without DNA. This sample's clone table lists more than 95,000 distinct CDR3 sequences. The clonotype was recovered from a human donor with ulcerative colitis or Crohn's disease, or a healthy co-twin of an affected twin (not recorded which). The sequenced sample consisted of blood. The chain carries TRBV5-4 and TRBJ2-5. CDR3 loop: CASSLRLAGETQYF.